Below are 28 T cell receptor beta chains sequenced from a single sample in a study of monozygotic twins with cystic fibrosis. This table comes from immunoSEQ multiplex PCR, and its TCRdb copy is limited to in-frame clones, with some not included. Counted here are 22,000 or so clones, just under 90% occurring once; the ten biggest clones make up less than 1.5%. Sequencing was done on a sample of blood. These TCRs come from a woman aged 30 to 39 with cystic fibrosis.

The chain couples TRBV11-2 to TRBJ1-1, with 9 positions matching TRBD1. This CDR3 region has 14 residues. V gave up 4 bases and J gave up 12 bases; unmatched junction bases: 12. Germline loops: CDR1 SGHAT, CDR2 FQNNGV. The CDR3 protein is CASSYNPGQGFPFF. The CDR3 DNA reads as TGTGCCAGCAGCTACAACCCGGGACAGGGTTTTCCTTTCTTT. Combining the CDR3 with reference TRBV11-2 and TRBJ1-1 gives the whole variable domain EAGVAQSPRYKIIEKRQSVAFWCNPISGHATLYWYQQILGQGPKLLIQFQNNGVVDDSQLPKDRFSAERLKGVDSTLKIQPAKLEDSAVYLCASSYNPGQGFPFFGQGTRLTVV.

This chain joins TRBV2 and TRBJ2-5; 9 bases map to TRBD1. Per germline, CDR1 SNHLY and CDR2 FYNNEI. The CDR3 covers 16 residues. V shed 6 bases and J 5 bases; nucleotides not matched to a gene: 13. The CDR3, as DNA: TGTGCCAGCAGCCAATATGGGACAGGGAGTTTGGAGACCCAGTACTTC. Encoded protein: CASSQYGTGSLETQYF.

The V gene is TRBV19, the J gene TRBJ2-1; perhaps D is TRBD1 or TRBD2 (5 bases each). Germline CDR1 and CDR2: LNHDA and SQIVND (reference sequence). This CDR3 has 15 residues. V was trimmed by 7 bases and J by 7 bases, leaving 20 bases between them. CDR3 sequence: CASISTQEWGNEQFF. DNA for the CDR3: TGTGCCAGTATCTCGACTCAAGAGTGGGGGAATGAGCAGTTCTTC.

V and J are TRBV5-4 and TRBJ2-5; 9 nucleotides agree with TRBD2. This CDR3 comprises 14 residues. Germline lookup yields CDR1 SGHNT and CDR2 YYREEE (reference sequence). The J segment lost 5 bases and the V segment lost 2 bases, leaving 4 bases of the junction unmatched. This chain's CDR3 is CASSLRGGAETQYF. CDR3 bases: TGTGCCAGCAGCTTACGCGGGGGGGCTGAGACCCAGTACTTC.

The chain has TRBV2 and TRBJ2-5; 9 bases are shared with TRBD2. Germline V gene lookup returns CDR1 SNHLY and CDR2 FYNNEI. This CDR3 has 14 amino acids. Trimming at V came to 3 bases and at J to 4 bases, leaving 3 bases not matched to a gene. As DNA, the CDR3 is TGTGCCAGCAGTGAGCATAGCGGGGGAGAGACCCAGTACTTC. Amino acid sequence: CASSEHSGGETQYF.

The chain joins TRBV5-5 to TRBJ2-1; 10 positions agree with TRBD1. CDR1 SGHKS and CDR2 YYEKEE come from the germline V gene (reference sequence). The ends lost 0 bases at V and 2 bases at J; junction bases unmatched: 2. The CDR3 totals 16 residues. The CDR3 DNA reads as TGTGCCAGCAGCTTGGCCGGGACAGGGGCCTACAATGAGCAGTTCTTC. It codes for CASSLAGTGAYNEQFF.

The rearrangement links TRBV6-5 to TRBJ2-2; D is unresolved. The CDR3 has 13 residues. Trimming stripped 5 bases from V and 6 bases from J, with 10 bases between. The germline gives CDR1 MNHEY, CDR2 SVGAGI. The CDR3 region has the DNA TGTGCCAGCAGTACCAAAGAGGCCGGGGAGCTGTTTTTT. It encodes CASSTKEAGELFF.

The chain recombines TRBV6-6 with TRBJ1-2; D gene uncertain. Trimming took off 2 bases at V and 8 bases at J, with 9 bases between the two ends. The CDR3 sequence is 12 residues long. Looked up from germline, CDR1 is MNHNY and CDR2 is SVGAGI (reference sequence). Here the CDR3 reads CASSYAEGGYTF. The DNA for the CDR3 is TGTGCCAGCAGTTACGCAGAAGGCGGCTACACCTTC.

The gene calls are TRBV19 and TRBJ1-1, with TRBD1 matching 11 bases. The germline V gene has CDR1 LNHDA and CDR2 SQIVND (reference sequence). V lost 3 bases and J lost 5; bases outside the gene matches: 5. This CDR3 has 15 residues. The CDR3 sequence is CASSILDRGRTEAFF. The CDR3 DNA sequence: TGTGCCAGTAGTATCCTGGACAGGGGGCGGACTGAAGCTTTCTTT.

The chain has TRBV7-2 and TRBJ2-3; no definite D call. The CDR3 is 14 amino acids. V dropped 1 base and J dropped 5 bases, with 10 bases sitting between them. Germline loops: CDR1 SGHTA, CDR2 FQGNSA. In DNA, the CDR3 is TGTGCCAGCAGCTTAGGGACCGGTGGAGATACGCAGTATTTT. Translating gives CASSLGTGGDTQYF.

The rearrangement uses TRBV10-3 and TRBJ2-1; 8 bases map to TRBD1. CDR1 and CDR2 from the germline V gene are ENHRY and SYGVKD. This CDR3 region has 17 residues. The J segment lost 3 bases and the V segment lost 3 bases, leaving 10 bases of the junction unmatched. CDR3 protein: CAISEVPRDRYYNEQFF. CDR3 nucleotides: TGTGCCATCAGTGAAGTTCCCCGGGACAGGTACTACAATGAGCAGTTCTTC.

The genes are TRBV7-2 and TRBJ2-7; weak D call: TRBD1 (6 bases). Trimming took off 1 base at V and 2 bases at J, with 9 bases between the two ends. This CDR3 has 14 residues. Germline V gene lookup returns CDR1 SGHTA and CDR2 FQGNSA. The CDR3 nucleotides are TGTGCCAGCAGCTTAGATAGGACAGCCTACGAGCAGTACTTC. This codes for CASSLDRTAYEQYF.

CDR3 nucleotides: TGTGCCAGCAAGAGCTCTGGAAACACCATATATTTT. Translating gives CASKSSGNTIYF. The V call is TRBV2, the J call TRBJ1-3; D remains ambiguous. Trimming pared 7 bases from V and 0 bases from J, leaving 4 bases between. The CDR3 is made up of 12 amino acids. Germline CDR1 reads SNHLY; CDR2 reads FYNNEI. The entire variable domain, with the rest obtained from reference TRBV2 and TRBJ1-3, is as follows: EPEVTQTPSHQVTQMGQEVILRCVPISNHLYFYWYRQILGQKVEFLVSFYNNEISEKSEIFDDQFSVERPDGSNFTLKIRSTKLEDSAMYFCASKSSGNTIYFGEGSWLTVV.

The genes are TRBV7-2 and TRBJ1-2; weak D call: TRBD1 (6 bases). The germline gives CDR1 SGHTA, CDR2 FQGNSA. The length of the CDR3 is 14 residues. V lost 5 bases and J 5 bases, leaving 15 bases between the germline ends. In nucleotides, the CDR3 is TGTGCCAGCAGCGCCCGGGGCAGGGGTTATGGCTACACCTTC. Its translation: CASSARGRGYGYTF.

The chain employs TRBV13 and TRBJ1-6; tentatively, D is TRBD1 (5 bases). V was trimmed by 1 base and J by 7 bases, leaving 14 bases between them. This CDR3 has 16 amino acids. Germline assignment: CDR1 PRHDT and CDR2 FYEKMQ (reference sequence). The CDR3, as DNA: TGTGCCAGCAGCTTAGATCAGGGCAGCCGGAATTCACCCCTCCACTTT. It encodes CASSLDQGSRNSPLHF.

The chain recombines TRBV10-3 with TRBJ1-1, with 7 bases aligning to TRBD1. V shed 8 bases and J 3 bases; nucleotides not matched to a gene: 6. Germline values: CDR1 ENHRY, CDR2 SYGVKD. There are 13 residues in the CDR3. CDR3 protein: CAIWTGGDTEAFF. CDR3 in DNA: TGTGCCATCTGGACAGGTGGGGACACTGAAGCTTTCTTT.

The rearrangement uses TRBV4-1 and TRBJ1-1; a weak D match, TRBD1 (5 bases). The CDR3 contains 15 residues. The germline V and J ends were trimmed by 2 bases and 3 bases, with 13 bases remaining between them. Per the germline V gene, CDR1 is MGHRA and CDR2 is YSYEKL. DNA for the CDR3: TGCGCCAGCAGCCAAAACCCGGGACGTGACACTGAAGCTTTCTTT. It is translated as CASSQNPGRDTEAFF.

This clone is deemed medium-sized. V is TRBV9 and J is TRBJ2-7; no firm D call. The CDR3 covers 14 residues. V was trimmed by 0 bases and J by 2 bases, leaving 9 bases between them. Looked up from germline, CDR1 is SGDLS and CDR2 is YYNGEE. CDR3 amino acids: CASSVGQNTYEQYF. The CDR3 DNA is TGTGCCAGCAGCGTAGGCCAGAATACCTACGAGCAGTACTTC.

This sequence joins TRBV2 and TRBJ1-2, with 11 bases aligning to TRBD1. Germline lookup yields CDR1 SNHLY and CDR2 FYNNEI. The CDR3 totals 14 residues. The junction had 3 bases not matched to a gene; V was cut back by 5 bases and J by 4 bases. This CDR3 is CASSTGTGGYGYTF. The CDR3 DNA sequence: TGTGCCAGCAGTACCGGGACAGGGGGCTATGGCTACACCTTC.

This chain links TRBV9 with TRBJ2-2; D ambiguous. The CDR3 totals 13 residues. Trimming removed 4 bases at V and 6 bases at J, with 10 bases between. Germline CDR1 is SGDLS and CDR2 is YYNGEE. This CDR3 reads CASSSLDPGELFF. The CDR3 DNA reads TGTGCCAGCAGCTCCTTGGATCCCGGGGAGCTGTTTTTT.

The chain couples TRBV19 to TRBJ2-1; 11 positions agree with TRBD2. This CDR3 is built from 15 residues. In germline, CDR1 is LNHDA, CDR2 SQIVND (reference sequence). Trimming at V came to 5 bases and at J to 6 bases, leaving 6 bases not matched to a gene. The CDR3 coding sequence is TGTGCCAGTAGTGGGACTAGCGGCAACTTCAATGAGCAGTTCTTC. It codes for CASSGTSGNFNEQFF. Complete variable domain (other parts from reference TRBV19 and TRBJ2-1): DGGITQSPKYLFRKEGQNVTLSCEQNLNHDAMYWYRQDPGQGLRLIYYSQIVNDFQKGDIAEGYSVSREKKESFPLTVTSAQKNPTAFYLCASSGTSGNFNEQFFGPGTRLTVL.

The chain is built from TRBV30 and TRBJ2-1; D remains ambiguous. There are 12 residues in the CDR3. Trimming shortened V by 5 bases and J by 9 bases, and 14 bases separated the two germline ends. Germline CDR1 is GTSNPN and CDR2 is SVGIG (reference sequence). The CDR3 DNA reads TGTGCCTGGGCACCCCTAGGATCTGAGCAGTTCTTC. This sequence encodes CAWAPLGSEQFF.

The gene calls are TRBV19 and TRBJ2-7; a possible D gene is TRBD2 (6 bases). V dropped 5 bases and J dropped 4 bases, with 15 bases sitting between them. Looked up from germline, CDR1 is LNHDA and CDR2 is SQIVND (reference sequence). The CDR3 is 14 amino acids. CDR3 coding DNA: TGTGCCAGTAGTCGGAGGGTTGAAGGTTACGAGCAGTACTTC. Residues: CASSRRVEGYEQYF.

The CDR3 bases are TGTGCCAGCAGCCTTTCTCAGGACAGGACCAAAAACATTCAGTACTTC. Residues: CASSLSQDRTKNIQYF. The gene calls are TRBV5-4 and TRBJ2-4; 7 bases are a match to TRBD1. This CDR3 region has 16 residues. After removal of 4 bases from V and 2 bases from J, the junction contained 9 bases not matched to a gene. Looked up from germline, CDR1 is SGHNT and CDR2 is YYREEE (reference sequence). Complete variable domain (other parts from reference TRBV5-4 and TRBJ2-4): ETGVTQSPTHLIKTRGQQVTLRCSSQSGHNTVSWYQQALGQGPQFIFQYYREEENGRGNFPPRFSGLQFPNYSSELNVNALELDDSALYLCASSLSQDRTKNIQYFGAGTRLSVL.

V gene TRBV5-1 combines with J gene TRBJ1-6; D gene uncertain. The length of the CDR3 is 14 residues. V gave up 2 bases and J gave up 3 bases, with 6 bases separating them. Germline V gene data show CDR1 as SGHRS and CDR2 as YFSETQ. CDR3 nucleotide sequence: TGCGCCAGCAGCTTTGGAGACTATAATTCACCCCTCCACTTT. It is translated as CASSFGDYNSPLHF. Full variable domain (missing parts from reference TRBV5-1 and TRBJ1-6): KAGVTQTPRYLIKTRGQQVTLSCSPISGHRSVSWYQQTPGQGLQFLFEYFSETQRNKGNFPGRFSGRQFSNSRSEMNVSTLELGDSALYLCASSFGDYNSPLHFGNGTRLTVT.

The gene calls are TRBV29-1 and TRBJ1-2, with 8 bases lining up with TRBD1. Germline CDR1 is SQVTM and CDR2 is ANQGSEA. There are 13 residues in the CDR3. The V gene end was trimmed by 3 bases and the J gene end by 3 bases; junction bases not matched to a gene: 3. CDR3 sequence (DNA): TGCAGCGTTGACGACAGGGGATACTATGGCTACACCTTC. Translating gives CSVDDRGYYGYTF.

The chain links TRBV5-8 to TRBJ2-3; D is undetermined. CDR1 is SGHTS, CDR2 YDEGEE, per germline. Trimming took 3 bases from V and 7 from J, leaving 12 bases between them. CDR3 length: 13 amino acids. This CDR3 reads CASSSMSRNTQYF. The CDR3 DNA reads TGTGCCAGCAGCTCTATGTCCCGTAATACGCAGTATTTT.

This chain uses TRBV21-1 with TRBJ2-7; the table assigns TRBD2, which was not confirmed against the DNA. TRBV21-1 is a pseudogene segment. This CDR3 has 17 residues. The CDR3 loop reads CASSPLGGGGPHYEQYF. The CDR3 DNA reads TGTGCCAGCAGCCCCCTGGGTGGCGGGGGGCCCCACTACGAGCAGTACTTC.